This entry lists 32 T cell receptor beta chains sequenced from one sample in a study of Ad26.COV2.S vaccination and SARS-CoV-2 variants. This table comes from immunoSEQ multiplex PCR, and its TCRdb copy is limited to in-frame clones, with some not included. The sample shows roughly 700,000 clones, approximately 88% of them seen only once. The treatment here: 15 to 20 received Ad26.COV2.S at low or high dose, single or two shots; about 5 received placebo; per-sample allocation not given. Collection of the samples took place on day 63 after the first injection of vaccine or placebo. The material was peripheral blood, obtained in a trial of Ad26.COV2.S vaccine versus placebo. The receptor source for this set is a person aged 18-60 years who received the Ad26.COV2.S COVID-19 vaccine or a placebo.

For the CDR3, the DNA is TGTGCCAGCAGTGAAGCGCTAGCGGGAGCAGATACGCAGTATTTT. Amino acid sequence: CASSEALAGADTQYF. V and J are TRBV6-1 and TRBJ2-3; 10 positions match TRBD2. V was pared by 0 bases and J by 4 bases, with 1 base of the junction left unmatched. This CDR3 has 15 residues. The germline CDR1 and CDR2 sequences are MNHNS and SASEGT.

This clone was recorded only once. J is TRBJ1-1 and V is TRBV18; a weak D match, TRBD1 (5 bases). The germline gives CDR1 KGHSH, CDR2 LQKENI. The CDR3 runs to 14 residues. Deletions cut 0 bases from V and 7 bases from J, with 12 bases between. CDR3 region: CASSPPRAGLEAFF. The CDR3 DNA follows: TGTGCCAGCTCACCACCGAGGGCAGGGCTTGAAGCTTTCTTT.

This chain connects TRBV15 to TRBJ1-3; 8 nucleotides line up with TRBD1. Per germline, CDR1 LNHNV and CDR2 YYDKDF (reference sequence). The V gene end was trimmed by 0 bases and the J gene end by 4 bases; junction bases not matched to a gene: 2. The CDR3 is 15 residues long. The DNA for the CDR3 is TGTGCCACCAGCAGAGATCAGGGGGCCGGAAACACCATATATTTT. Translation: CATSRDQGAGNTIYF.

This clone was observed a single time. The V gene is TRBV18, the J gene TRBJ1-4, with 8 nucleotides matching TRBD1. The germline gives CDR1 KGHSH, CDR2 LQKENI. The junction had 4 bases not matched to a gene; V was cut back by 5 bases and J by 2 bases. The CDR3 spans 15 residues. The CDR3 spells CASSGQGVTNEKLFF. The CDR3 DNA reads TGTGCCAGCTCAGGACAGGGAGTGACTAATGAAAAACTGTTTTTT.

The rearrangement joins TRBV6-5 to TRBJ1-2; D not resolved. This CDR3 has 14 residues. Between the trimmed V and J ends, which lost 0 bases and 8 bases, there was a span of 13 bases. Germline V gene lookup returns CDR1 MNHEY and CDR2 SVGAGI. CDR3 in DNA: TGTGCCAGCAGTTACTCGCTCCATGGGTACGGCTACACCTTC. This encodes CASSYSLHGYGYTF.

As to this clone: The junction does not match germline at one end; this may be a read error. The chain recombines TRBV7-2 with TRBJ2-3, with TRBD2 matching over 7 bases. CDR1 and CDR2 from the germline V gene are SGHTA and FQGNSA. The CDR3 runs 13 residues. The CDR3 DNA is TGTGCCAGCAGCTTAGACGGGCGGGAGAGGAGGGAATTT. Protein: CASSLDGRERREF.

This clone was detected ten times or more. V usage is TRBV11-1 and J usage is TRBJ2-1; D unclear. CDR3 length: 15 amino acids. With 5 bases removed from V and 0 bases from J, the gap between germline ends came to 11 bases. Germline V gene sequence: CDR1 SGHAT, CDR2 FQDESV (reference sequence). The CDR3 region has the DNA TGTGCCAGCAGCCCGGACCGGCGCTCCTACAATGAGCAGTTCTTC. Translated, it gives CASSPDRRSYNEQFF.

On this clone: This CDR3 is also generated by other DNA sequences in the sample. The rearrangement links TRBV5-1 to TRBJ2-7; 12 bases are a match to TRBD1. CDR3 size: 14 residues. The germline V gene encodes CDR1 SGHRS and CDR2 YFSETQ. After removal of 4 bases from V and 5 bases from J, the junction contained 4 bases not matched to a gene. CDR3 nucleotide sequence: TGCGCCAGCAGCCCGGGACAGGGGGCGAACGAGCAGTACTTC. It codes for CASSPGQGANEQYF.

This clone was observed a single time. J is TRBJ2-1 and V is TRBV6-5, with 9 bases that match TRBD2. Germline V gene sequence: CDR1 MNHEY, CDR2 SVGAGI. The CDR3 is 13 residues long. V lost 6 bases to trimming and J lost 7 bases; unmatched junction nucleotides: 4. CDR3 DNA sequence: TGTGCCAGCAGAGGGACTAGCAAGAATGAGCAGTTCTTC. This translates into CASRGTSKNEQFF.

This sequence joins TRBV7-9 and TRBJ2-3, with D possibly being TRBD2 (5 bases). Germline V gene lookup returns CDR1 SEHNR and CDR2 FQNEAQ (reference sequence). The CDR3 length is 15 residues. Trimming shortened V by 7 bases and J by 2 bases, and 16 bases separated the two germline ends. CDR3 in amino acids: CASTFTGENTDTQYF. The CDR3 DNA is TGTGCCAGCACCTTCACCGGGGAAAACACAGATACGCAGTATTTT.

The chain is built from TRBV14 and TRBJ2-5; no clear D. V lost 0 bases to trimming and J lost 6 bases, with 5 bases between them. CDR3 length: 12 amino acids. The germline CDR1 and CDR2 sequences are SGHDN and FVKESK. The CDR3 loop is CASSQERKTQYF. In nucleotides, the CDR3 is TGTGCCAGCAGCCAAGAGAGGAAGACCCAGTACTTC.

This clone has a single count. The chain combines TRBV7-2 with TRBJ1-2; D is undetermined. CDR3 length: 14 amino acids. CDR1 is SGHTA, CDR2 FQGNSA, per germline. The V end was cut by 2 bases, the J end by 0 bases, with 7 bases between. CDR3 sequence reads: CASSLTGTNYGYTF. The CDR3 DNA reads TGTGCCAGCAGCTTAACCGGAACTAACTATGGCTACACCTTC.

Notes on this clone: The CDR3 end shows no conserved phenylalanine or tryptophan, and so a read error is likely. The DNA is omitted, as the CDR3 cannot be located on it reliably, and the CDR3 follows TCRdb's listing. The J gene is TRBJ2-7, the V gene TRBV21-1; TRBD1, the table's D call, lacks a check against the DNA. TRBV21-1 is assigned pseudogene status. The CDR3 numbers 8 amino acids, ends counted. CDR3 amino acids: CASSDNRG.

The chain recombines TRBV11-2 with TRBJ1-3, with D unresolved. CDR1 SGHAT and CDR2 FQNNGV come from the germline V gene. This CDR3 is 15 amino acids long. V was trimmed by 1 base and J by 8 bases, leaving 15 bases between them. Here the CDR3 reads CASSLANAATDTIYF. The CDR3 bases are TGTGCCAGCAGCTTAGCAAACGCCGCGACCGACACCATATATTTT.

DNA for the CDR3: TGTGCCAGCAGTCTTGCAGGGGGCCTAACCTACGAGCAGTACTTC. Translation gives CASSLAGGLTYEQYF. The chain uses TRBV2 and TRBJ2-7; TRBD1 matches at 8 bases. Germline-derived CDR1 and CDR2 are SNHLY and FYNNEI. Trimming at V came to 5 bases and at J to 2 bases, leaving 8 bases not matched to a gene. The CDR3 extends over 15 amino acids.

The chain links TRBV3-1 (or the pseudogene TRBV3-2) to TRBJ2-1, with TRBD2 matching 13 bases. V gave up 2 bases and J gave up 4 bases; unmatched junction bases: 5. CDR1 and CDR2 (germline): LGHDT, YNNKEL (reference sequence). The CDR3 loop spans 17 amino acids. In DNA, the CDR3 is TGTGCCAGCAGCCAAAGACTAGCGGGAGGCCTTTACAATGAGCAGTTCTTC. It translates to CASSQRLAGGLYNEQFF.

This clone has a handful of counts. DNA of the CDR3: TGTGCCATCAGTGAGGGGACAGAAAATGAAAAACTGTTTTTT. This translates into CAISEGTENEKLFF. The V gene is TRBV10-3, the J gene TRBJ1-4, with 7 bases lining up with TRBD1. CDR1 ENHRY and CDR2 SYGVKD come from the germline V gene. V shed 2 bases and J 5 bases; nucleotides not matched to a gene: 2. This CDR3 has 14 amino acids.

In nucleotides, the CDR3 is TGTGCCAGCAGCTTAGGCCCGGGACGGAATGAAAAACTGTTTTTT. Translation: CASSLGPGRNEKLFF. The chain combines TRBV13 with TRBJ1-4; a weak D match, TRBD1 (5 bases). This CDR3 spans 15 amino acids. V shed 0 bases and J shed 5 bases, with 10 bases lying between them. The germline V gene encodes CDR1 PRHDT and CDR2 FYEKMQ (reference sequence).

V and J are TRBV5-6 and TRBJ2-7; D is perhaps TRBD1 (6 bases). Trimming stripped 0 bases from V and 4 bases from J, with 17 bases between. The CDR3 consists of 16 residues. CDR1 is SGHDT, CDR2 YYEEEE, per germline. The CDR3 sequence: CASSLVMGQGNYEQYF. The CDR3 DNA sequence: TGTGCCAGCAGCTTGGTTATGGGTCAGGGGAATTACGAGCAGTACTTC.

The sample holds one count of this clone. This chain connects TRBV20-1 to TRBJ2-1; D is unclear. The CDR3 is 11 residues long. In germline, CDR1 is DFQATT, CDR2 SNEGSKA (reference sequence). V dropped 7 bases and J dropped 7 bases, with 11 bases sitting between them. The chain's CDR3 is CSVRRRNEQFF. The CDR3 DNA reads TGCAGTGTGAGGCGGCGGAATGAGCAGTTCTTC.

The CDR3 coding sequence is TGTGCCACCAGCAGAGATCGTACGCCTAACTATGGCTACACCTTC. Protein sequence: CATSRDRTPNYGYTF. The V gene is TRBV15, the J gene TRBJ1-2; D is undetermined. V was pared by 0 bases and J by 0 bases, with 8 bases between. Germline V gene sequence: CDR1 LNHNV, CDR2 YYDKDF (reference sequence). This CDR3 comprises 15 residues.

The chain combines TRBV11-2 with TRBJ2-1, with D possibly matching TRBD2 (6 bases). Germline CDR1 SGHAT, CDR2 FQNNGV. The CDR3 is made up of 18 amino acids. Trimming left V 5 bases short and J 0 bases short, with 20 bases between. CDR3 residues: CASSPLSISGYSYNEQFF. The CDR3 DNA follows: TGTGCCAGCAGCCCCCTTAGTATTAGCGGATACTCCTACAATGAGCAGTTCTTC.

V is TRBV3-1 (or the pseudogene TRBV3-2) and J is TRBJ2-7; perhaps TRBD2 as D (5 bases). The V end was cut by 1 base, the J end by 2 bases, with 12 bases between. This CDR3 spans 15 amino acids. Germline V gene sequence: CDR1 LGHDT, CDR2 YNNKEL (reference sequence). The CDR3 region is CASSQVPGWAYEQYF. Here the CDR3 DNA reads TGTGCCAGCAGCCAAGTTCCGGGATGGGCCTACGAGCAGTACTTC.

This clone was recorded only once. The chain employs TRBV5-4 and TRBJ2-3; TRBD1 agrees at 7 bases. This CDR3 is built from 14 residues. The V and J ends lost 4 bases and 2 bases, in that order; junction bases with no gene match: 4. Germline V CDR1 and CDR2: SGHNT, YYREEE (reference sequence). In DNA, the CDR3 is TGTGCCAGCAGCCCGGGGACAGTCACAGATACGCAGTATTTT. This encodes CASSPGTVTDTQYF.

The J gene is TRBJ2-7, the V gene TRBV19; 7 bases map to TRBD1. This CDR3 spans 14 amino acids. CDR1 and CDR2 (germline): LNHDA, SQIVND (reference sequence). Trimming removed 5 bases from V and 1 base from J; junction bases left unmatched: 5. The CDR3 DNA sequence: TGTGCCAGTAGTTTCGGGGACAGATCCTACGAGCAGTACTTC. Its translation: CASSFGDRSYEQYF. The full variable domain, rest sourced from reference TRBV19 and TRBJ2-7, is DGGITQSPKYLFRKEGQNVTLSCEQNLNHDAMYWYRQDPGQGLRLIYYSQIVNDFQKGDIAEGYSVSREKKESFPLTVTSAQKNPTAFYLCASSFGDRSYEQYFGPGTRLTVT.

The CDR3 DNA follows: TGTGCCAGCAGCCGGGACCGTGACTATGGCTACACCTTC. Protein: CASSRDRDYGYTF. The chain has TRBV11-2 and TRBJ1-2; D is possibly TRBD1 (5 bases). CDR3 length equals 13 residues. CDR1 is SGHAT and CDR2 is FQNNGV in the germline V gene. V lost 5 bases and J 3 bases, leaving 10 bases between the germline ends.

The rearrangement links TRBV9 to TRBJ2-5; D remains unclear. The CDR3 totals 15 residues. Trimming took 0 bases from V and 4 from J, leaving 13 bases between them. Germline CDR1 is SGDLS and CDR2 is YYNGEE. CDR3 nucleotide sequence: TGTGCCAGCAGCGTAGGTAGTAACGTCGTAGAGACCCAGTACTTC. It is translated as CASSVGSNVVETQYF.

This clone was detected only a few times. The same CDR3 is also encoded by other DNA sequences in this sample. CDR3 sequence (DNA): TGTGCCAGCAGCCCCAGGGACTCTGGGGCCAACGTCCTGACTTTC. Protein: CASSPRDSGANVLTF. The chain carries TRBV3-1 (or the pseudogene TRBV3-2) and TRBJ2-6; perhaps TRBD1 as D (5 bases). This CDR3 is 15 amino acids long. V lost 4 bases to trimming and J lost 0 bases, with 7 bases between them. Per the germline V gene, CDR1 is LGHDT and CDR2 is YNNKEL (reference sequence).

V is TRBV4-1 and J is TRBJ2-2; D gene ambiguous. CDR1 is MGHRA and CDR2 is YSYEKL in the germline V gene. This CDR3 has 16 residues. Trimming shortened V by 1 base and J by 2 bases, and 11 bases separated the two germline ends. Here the CDR3 DNA reads TGCGCCAGCAGCCAAGTCTTGTTAGAAAACACCGGGGAGCTGTTTTTT. It encodes CASSQVLLENTGELFF.

This clone has just a few counts. The chain combines TRBV9 with TRBJ1-5; 7 positions match TRBD1. Germline V CDR1 and CDR2: SGDLS, YYNGEE. V dropped 4 bases and J dropped 2; count of bases not matched to a gene: 6. The CDR3 spans 15 residues. Written as DNA, the CDR3 is TGTGCCAGCAGCCCGACAGGGCTTGGCAATCAGCCCCAGCATTTT. Translated: CASSPTGLGNQPQHF.

This sequence joins TRBV6-5 and TRBJ2-7, with 9 bases lining up with TRBD1. V dropped 6 bases and J dropped 5; count of bases not matched to a gene: 5. Germline V CDR1 and CDR2: MNHEY, SVGAGI. CDR3 length: 13 residues. This chain's CDR3 is CASRRTGEDEQYF. DNA of the CDR3: TGTGCCAGCAGACGGACAGGGGAGGACGAGCAGTACTTC.

The chain combines TRBV12-3 or TRBV12-4 with TRBJ1-1, with D perhaps matching TRBD1 (6 bases). This CDR3 is built from 12 residues. V lost 7 bases to trimming and J lost 4 bases, with 10 bases between them. The CDR3 is CASIRGGTEAFF. The CDR3 DNA sequence: TGTGCCAGCATACGAGGGGGCACTGAAGCTTTCTTT.